The sequence of this T cell receptor (beta chain) was determined in a study of cytomegalovirus exposure and HLA in healthy donors. Regarding the study as a whole: The study recorded about 160 TCR beta chains that were cytomegalovirus-associated.

Use of 60 Vbeta and 13 Jbeta primers characterized the PCR. Sequencing used immunoSEQ multiplex PCR; TCRdb keeps in-frame clones, though not all of them. The sample holds some 130,000 clones, around 77% seen once. V dropped 2 bases and J dropped 1 base, with 6 bases sitting between them. Germline CDR1 SGHVS, CDR2 FQNEAQ. This CDR3 spans 14 amino acids. Comments on this clone: The antigen is unknown.

Sample: PBMCs. The chain recombines TRBV7-8 with TRBJ2-4; D call uncertain. This receptor was obtained from a man in his thirties or forties in good health and CMV-seronegative. In DNA form, the CDR3 reads TGTGCCAGCAGCTTACAGTACGCCAAAAACATTCAGTACTTC. It specifies CASSLQYAKNIQYF.